This T cell receptor beta chain was sequenced during a study of blood T cell repertoires in COVID-19. In the study overall: Sites across the United States, Italy and Spain contributed samples from acute and convalescent COVID-19. Sample material is recorded as cDNA or gDNA derived from T cells, B-cell-depleted T cells, or PBMCs.

Authors' methods: Reference gene primer amplification gave estimated nucleated cell counts. The data were produced by immunoSEQ multiplex PCR, yet TCRdb's version contains in-frame clones alone and is incomplete. The D gene and trimming were derived from the DNA, and the V and J assignments and clone size from that table. The sample has approximately 100,000 clones; around 66% are singletons. The clonotype originates from an elderly man with acute or convalescent COVID-19. Sequencing used peripheral blood.

The CDR3 DNA reads TGTGCCAGCAGCCCCTTGGGGGACAGAAATCAGCCCCAGCATTTT. This gives the protein CASSPLGDRNQPQHF. The chain joins TRBV7-9 to TRBJ1-5, with 7 bases that match TRBD1. J was trimmed by 4 bases and V by 5 bases; bases with no gene match: 8. The CDR3 is 15 residues long. The germline V gene encodes CDR1 SEHNR and CDR2 FQNEAQ (reference sequence).